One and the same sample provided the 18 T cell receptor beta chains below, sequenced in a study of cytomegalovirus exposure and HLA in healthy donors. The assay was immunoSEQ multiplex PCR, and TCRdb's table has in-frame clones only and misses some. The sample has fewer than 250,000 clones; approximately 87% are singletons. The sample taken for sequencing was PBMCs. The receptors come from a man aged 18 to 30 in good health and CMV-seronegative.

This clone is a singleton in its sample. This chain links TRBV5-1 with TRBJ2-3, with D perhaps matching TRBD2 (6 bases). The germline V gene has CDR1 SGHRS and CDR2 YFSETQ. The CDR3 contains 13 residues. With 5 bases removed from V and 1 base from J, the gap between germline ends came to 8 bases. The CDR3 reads CASRVAGTDTQYF. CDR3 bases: TGCGCCAGCAGGGTAGCGGGCACAGATACGCAGTATTTT.

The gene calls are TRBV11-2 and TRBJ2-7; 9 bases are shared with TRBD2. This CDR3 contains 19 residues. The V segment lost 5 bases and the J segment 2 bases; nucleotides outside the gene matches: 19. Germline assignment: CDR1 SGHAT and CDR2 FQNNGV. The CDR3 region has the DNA TGTGCCAGCAGCCCCAGAGCGGGAGGCCCTAGCTCCAATACCTACGAGCAGTACTTC. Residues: CASSPRAGGPSSNTYEQYF.

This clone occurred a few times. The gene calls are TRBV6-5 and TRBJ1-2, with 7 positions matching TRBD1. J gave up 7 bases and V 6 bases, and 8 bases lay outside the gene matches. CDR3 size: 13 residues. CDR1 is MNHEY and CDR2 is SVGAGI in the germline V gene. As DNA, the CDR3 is TGTGCCAGCAGCCTCACAGGGGTGGTTGGCTACACCTTC. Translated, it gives CASSLTGVVGYTF.

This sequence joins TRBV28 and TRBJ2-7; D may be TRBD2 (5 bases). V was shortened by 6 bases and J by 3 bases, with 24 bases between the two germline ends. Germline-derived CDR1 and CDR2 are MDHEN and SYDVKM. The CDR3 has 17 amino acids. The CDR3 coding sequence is TGTGCCAGCAGCAAAATTTACCCCGCCAGAGGGCTCTACGAGCAGTACTTC. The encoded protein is CASSKIYPARGLYEQYF.

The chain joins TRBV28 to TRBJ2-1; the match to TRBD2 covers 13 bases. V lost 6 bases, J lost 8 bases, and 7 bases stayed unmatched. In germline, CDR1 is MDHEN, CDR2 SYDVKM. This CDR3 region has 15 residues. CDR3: CASRLAGGTRDEQFF. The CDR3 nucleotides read TGTGCCAGCAGACTAGCGGGAGGGACGCGCGATGAGCAGTTCTTC.

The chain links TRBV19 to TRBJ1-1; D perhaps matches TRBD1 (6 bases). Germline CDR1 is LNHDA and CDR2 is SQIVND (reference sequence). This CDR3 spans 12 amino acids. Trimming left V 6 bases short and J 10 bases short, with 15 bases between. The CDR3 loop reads CASSPQGKRAFF. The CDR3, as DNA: TGTGCCAGTAGCCCACAGGGAAAGAGAGCTTTCTTT.

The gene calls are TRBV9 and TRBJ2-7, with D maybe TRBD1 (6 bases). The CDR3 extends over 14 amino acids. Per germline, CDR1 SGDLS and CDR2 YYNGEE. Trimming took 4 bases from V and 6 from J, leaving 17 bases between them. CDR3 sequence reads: CASSLEGQGSEQYF. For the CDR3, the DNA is TGTGCCAGCAGCCTAGAGGGGCAGGGGAGCGAGCAGTACTTC. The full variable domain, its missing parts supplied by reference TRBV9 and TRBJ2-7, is DSGVTQTPKHLITATGQRVTLRCSPRSGDLSVYWYQQSLDQGLQFLIQYYNGEERAKGNILERFSAQQFPDLHSELNLSSLELGDSALYFCASSLEGQGSEQYFGPGTRLTVT.

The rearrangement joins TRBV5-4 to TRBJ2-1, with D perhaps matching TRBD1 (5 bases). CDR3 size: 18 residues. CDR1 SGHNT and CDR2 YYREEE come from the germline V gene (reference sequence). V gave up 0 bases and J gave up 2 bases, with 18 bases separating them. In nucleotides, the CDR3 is TGTGCCAGCAGCTTGGCAGGGATGGGATGGGAAGCCTACAATGAGCAGTTCTTC. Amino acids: CASSLAGMGWEAYNEQFF.

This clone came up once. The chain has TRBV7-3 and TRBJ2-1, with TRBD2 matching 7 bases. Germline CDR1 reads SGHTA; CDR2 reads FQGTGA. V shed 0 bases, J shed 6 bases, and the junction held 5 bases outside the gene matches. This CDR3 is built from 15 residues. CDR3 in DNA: TGTGCCAGCAGCTTAACGGGAGGGCACGGCAATGAGCAGTTCTTC. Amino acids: CASSLTGGHGNEQFF.

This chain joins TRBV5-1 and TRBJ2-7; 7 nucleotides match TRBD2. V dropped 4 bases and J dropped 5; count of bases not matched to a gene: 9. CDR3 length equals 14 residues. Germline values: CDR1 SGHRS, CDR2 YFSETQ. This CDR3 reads CASSPAGRLDEQYF. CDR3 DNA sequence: TGCGCCAGCAGCCCGGCCGGGAGGCTCGACGAGCAGTACTTC.

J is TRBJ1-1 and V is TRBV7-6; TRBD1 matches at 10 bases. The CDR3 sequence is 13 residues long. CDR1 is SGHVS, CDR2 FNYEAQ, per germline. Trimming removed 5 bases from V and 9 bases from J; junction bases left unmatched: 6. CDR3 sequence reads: CASSAGTGVKAFF. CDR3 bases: TGTGCCAGCAGCGCCGGGACAGGGGTCAAAGCTTTCTTT. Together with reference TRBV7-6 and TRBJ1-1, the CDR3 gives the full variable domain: GAGVSQSPRYKVTKRGQDVALRCDPISGHVSLYWYRQALGQGPEFLTYFNYEAQQDKSGLPNDRFSAERPEGSISTLTIQRTEQRDSAMYRCASSAGTGVKAFFGQGTRLTVV.

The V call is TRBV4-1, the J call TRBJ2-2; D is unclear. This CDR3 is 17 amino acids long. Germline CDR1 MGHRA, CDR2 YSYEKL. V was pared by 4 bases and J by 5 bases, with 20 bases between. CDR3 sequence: CASSPYLAATPTGELFF. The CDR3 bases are TGCGCCAGCAGCCCCTATCTTGCGGCCACCCCAACCGGGGAGCTGTTTTTT.

The CDR3 region is CASSSLTGDKDTGELFF. In nucleotides, the CDR3 is TGTGCCAGCAGTTCTCTTACAGGGGATAAGGACACCGGGGAGCTGTTTTTT. V is TRBV2 and J is TRBJ2-2, with TRBD1 matching over 7 bases. CDR3 length: 17 amino acids. The germline CDR1 and CDR2 sequences are SNHLY and FYNNEI. V shed 5 bases, J shed 3 bases, and the junction held 12 bases outside the gene matches.

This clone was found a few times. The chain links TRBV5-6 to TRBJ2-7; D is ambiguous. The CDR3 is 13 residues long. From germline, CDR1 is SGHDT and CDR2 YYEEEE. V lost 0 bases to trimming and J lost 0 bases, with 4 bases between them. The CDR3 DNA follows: TGTGCCAGCAGCTTGGGGGCCTCCTACGAGCAGTACTTC. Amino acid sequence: CASSLGASYEQYF.

The CDR3 nucleotides are TGCGCCAGCAGCCAATCGGGACAGGCCAACTCTGGAAACACCATATATTTT. Translating it yields CASSQSGQANSGNTIYF. The rearrangement uses TRBV4-3 and TRBJ1-3, with 8 bases identical to TRBD1. Germline CDR1 reads LGHNA; CDR2 reads YSLEER. Trimming at V came to 2 bases and at J to 0 bases, leaving 6 bases not matched to a gene. The CDR3 covers 17 residues.

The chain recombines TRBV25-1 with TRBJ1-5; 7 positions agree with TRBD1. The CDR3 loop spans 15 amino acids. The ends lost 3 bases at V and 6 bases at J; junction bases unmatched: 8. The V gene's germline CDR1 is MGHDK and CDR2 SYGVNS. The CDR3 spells CASSEGFPGGQPQHF. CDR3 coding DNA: TGTGCCAGCAGTGAGGGTTTCCCAGGGGGTCAGCCCCAGCATTTT.

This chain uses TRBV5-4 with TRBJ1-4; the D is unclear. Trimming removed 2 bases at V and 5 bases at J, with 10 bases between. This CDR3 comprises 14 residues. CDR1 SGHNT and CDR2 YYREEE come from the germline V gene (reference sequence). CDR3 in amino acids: CASSFVPENEKLFF. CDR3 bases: TGTGCCAGCAGCTTTGTGCCGGAGAATGAAAAACTGTTTTTT.

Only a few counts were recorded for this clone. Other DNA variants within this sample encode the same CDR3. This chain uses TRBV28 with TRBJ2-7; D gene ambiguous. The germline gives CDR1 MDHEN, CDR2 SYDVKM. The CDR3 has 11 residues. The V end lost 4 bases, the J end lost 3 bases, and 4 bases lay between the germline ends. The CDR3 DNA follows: TGTGCCAGCAGTTCACTCTACGAGCAGTACTTC. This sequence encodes CASSSLYEQYF.